The 30 T cell receptor beta chains listed next were all sequenced from one sample in a study of blood T cell repertoires in COVID-19. The data were produced by immunoSEQ multiplex PCR, yet TCRdb's version contains in-frame clones alone and is incomplete. The data contain 150,000 to 200,000 clones, around 83% of them singletons. Sequenced input: PBMCs or T cells enriched from blood (not recorded which). These receptors all come from a woman aged 50 to 65 in a cohort exposed to, infected with or recovered from COVID-19 (not recorded which).

The CDR3 DNA follows: TGTGCCAGCAGCTCCCCTGACTCTAGCGGGGGAGAAAATGAGCAGTTCTTC. This gives the protein CASSSPDSSGGENEQFF. The chain uses TRBV7-2 and TRBJ2-1, with 10 bases that match TRBD2. Germline trimming cut 4 bases from V and 7 bases from J; bases unmatched to any gene: 13. Per germline, CDR1 SGHTA and CDR2 FQGNSA. This CDR3 comprises 17 residues.

This chain links TRBV24-1 with TRBJ2-5; D might be TRBD1 (6 bases). This CDR3 comprises 15 residues. Germline V gene data show CDR1 as KGHDR and CDR2 as SFDVKD. V was trimmed by 0 bases and J by 2 bases, leaving 9 bases between them. The CDR3 nucleotides read TGTGCCACCAGTGATTTGAGTACAGGGCAAGAGACCCAGTACTTC. Amino acid sequence: CATSDLSTGQETQYF.

V usage is TRBV6-2 or TRBV6-3 and J usage is TRBJ2-3, with TRBD2 as a possible D gene (6 bases). CDR3 length equals 17 residues. V lost 7 bases, J lost 3 bases, and 23 bases lay in between. Germline lookup yields CDR1 MNHEY and CDR2 SVGEGT. The CDR3 loop is CASTPGSKGGLTDTQYF. For the CDR3, the DNA is TGTGCCAGCACCCCAGGGTCTAAGGGAGGTTTGACAGATACGCAGTATTTT.

The chain uses TRBV30 and TRBJ1-2, with D perhaps matching TRBD1 (5 bases). This CDR3 comprises 15 residues. Germline assignment: CDR1 GTSNPN and CDR2 SVGIG (reference sequence). Trimming removed 4 bases from V and 4 bases from J, with 19 bases in between. CDR3 residues: CAWKLMTGGGYGYTF. The CDR3 region has the DNA TGTGCCTGGAAGCTGATGACTGGGGGAGGCTATGGCTACACCTTC.

This clone was seen more than once but under ten times. The J gene is TRBJ2-1, the V gene TRBV27, with TRBD2 matching over 9 bases. Trimming at V came to 4 bases and at J to 5 bases, leaving 6 bases not matched to a gene. CDR1 is MNHEY and CDR2 is SMNVEV in the germline V gene (reference sequence). CDR3 length: 15 amino acids. In nucleotides, the CDR3 is TGTGCCAGCAGTTCCCTAGCGGGGCTGAACAATGAGCAGTTCTTC. Its translation is CASSSLAGLNNEQFF.

This chain uses TRBV6-5 with TRBJ1-6; 9 bases map to TRBD1. Per the germline V gene, CDR1 is MNHEY and CDR2 is SVGAGI. The trim removed 6 bases at V and 14 bases at J, leaving 8 bases unmatched. The CDR3 is made up of 13 amino acids. CDR3 in amino acids: CASRTGGGLSLHF. The DNA of the CDR3 is TGTGCCAGCAGAACAGGGGGCGGGTTGTCCCTCCACTTT.

The CDR3 reads CASSQLAGGTTQYF. CDR3 DNA: TGTGCCAGCAGCCAACTAGCGGGGGGAACGACCCAGTACTTC. The chain is built from TRBV6-2 or TRBV6-3 and TRBJ2-5, with 12 positions matching TRBD2. The V segment lost 6 bases and the J segment 7 bases; nucleotides outside the gene matches: 6. Germline assignment: CDR1 MNHEY and CDR2 SVGEGT. The length of the CDR3 is 14 residues.

The chain is built from TRBV30 and TRBJ1-5; unclear D gene. V was trimmed by 2 bases and J by 3 bases, leaving 8 bases between them. CDR3 size: 13 residues. Germline lookup yields CDR1 GTSNPN and CDR2 SVGIG (reference sequence). CDR3 DNA sequence: TGTGCCTGGAGTAACCGAGACAATCAGCCCCAGCATTTT. As protein: CAWSNRDNQPQHF.

This clone has only one observation. J is TRBJ1-1 and V is TRBV5-1, with D hard to call. V was trimmed by 2 bases and J by 0 bases, leaving 5 bases between them. Germline values: CDR1 SGHRS, CDR2 YFSETQ. The CDR3 runs 13 residues. The CDR3 bases are TGCGCCAGCAGCTTCTCAGTGAACACTGAAGCTTTCTTT. This codes for CASSFSVNTEAFF.

Here the CDR3 DNA reads TGTGCCAGTAGTACCCGACAGGGGTTAGAGACCCAGTACTTC. Protein: CASSTRQGLETQYF. The chain has TRBV19 and TRBJ2-5, with TRBD1 matching 8 bases. V lost 4 bases to trimming and J lost 4 bases; unmatched junction nucleotides: 5. The germline V gene has CDR1 LNHDA and CDR2 SQIVND (reference sequence). This CDR3 has 14 residues.

This clone was seen a few times. This chain links TRBV20-1 with TRBJ2-5; 9 bases map to TRBD2. CDR3 length: 17 amino acids. The germline V gene encodes CDR1 DFQATT and CDR2 SNEGSKA (reference sequence). Trimming removed 6 bases from V and 5 bases from J; junction bases left unmatched: 19. The CDR3 region is CSASVGSGGGISETQYF. The CDR3 DNA reads as TGCAGTGCCAGTGTGGGTAGCGGGGGTGGTATATCGGAGACCCAGTACTTC.

This sequence joins TRBV5-1 and TRBJ2-5; TRBD1 aligns across 12 bases. V gave up 3 bases and J gave up 5 bases; unmatched junction bases: 5. Germline CDR1 and CDR2: SGHRS and YFSETQ. The CDR3 spans 15 residues. This CDR3 reads CASSWGTGGAETQYF. The CDR3, as DNA: TGCGCCAGCAGCTGGGGGACAGGGGGCGCGGAGACCCAGTACTTC. The full variable domain, with the rest looked up from reference TRBV5-1 and TRBJ2-5, is KAGVTQTPRYLIKTRGQQVTLSCSPISGHRSVSWYQQTPGQGLQFLFEYFSETQRNKGNFPGRFSGRQFSNSRSEMNVSTLELGDSALYLCASSWGTGGAETQYFGPGTRLLVL.

This clone was recorded a few times. The rearrangement links TRBV30 to TRBJ1-5, with D uncertain. The CDR3 contains 14 residues. The ends were cut back, 5 bases at V and 7 bases at J, with 18 bases in the middle. Germline V gives CDR1 GTSNPN, CDR2 SVGIG (reference sequence). Here the CDR3 reads CAWSNGQNEQPQHF. CDR3 DNA sequence: TGTGCCTGGTCAAATGGGCAAAATGAACAGCCCCAGCATTTT.

This clone was observed a few times. V is TRBV11-2 and J is TRBJ1-1, with D possibly TRBD1 on 6 matching bases. The length of the CDR3 is 13 residues. Germline CDR1 is SGHAT and CDR2 is FQNNGV. Trimming shortened V by 0 bases and J by 4 bases, and 6 bases separated the two germline ends. The CDR3 loop reads CASSLDRGTEAFF. The CDR3 nucleotides are TGTGCCAGCAGCTTAGACAGGGGCACTGAAGCTTTCTTT.

V is TRBV19 and J is TRBJ1-2; possible D gene TRBD1, 6 bases. Germline-derived CDR1 and CDR2 are LNHDA and SQIVND (reference sequence). Deletions cut 3 bases from V and 1 base from J, with 12 bases between. The CDR3 has 15 amino acids. The CDR3 coding sequence is TGTGCCAGTAGTATTTGGGACACTGTTAACTATGGCTACACCTTC. It translates to CASSIWDTVNYGYTF.

This chain links TRBV11-2 with TRBJ2-7; 10 nucleotides align to TRBD2. The CDR3 totals 16 residues. Germline V gene sequence: CDR1 SGHAT, CDR2 FQNNGV. Trimming took 1 base from V and 5 from J; bases not matched to a gene: 8. The DNA of the CDR3 is TGTGCCAGCAGCTTAGGGAACCTTGGACTAGCGGACGAGCAGTACTTC. Translation: CASSLGNLGLADEQYF.

This chain links TRBV19 with TRBJ2-7, with 7 bases lining up with TRBD1. Trimming removed 7 bases from V and 6 bases from J; junction bases left unmatched: 15. CDR3 size: 15 residues. Germline-derived CDR1 and CDR2 are LNHDA and SQIVND (reference sequence). CDR3 sequence reads: CASTETGSQVGEQYF. Written as DNA, the CDR3 is TGTGCCAGTACTGAGACAGGGTCTCAAGTCGGCGAGCAGTACTTC.

This clone appeared once. The rearrangement joins TRBV19 to TRBJ1-6, with TRBD1 identical over 7 bases. CDR1 is LNHDA, CDR2 SQIVND, per germline (reference sequence). Unmatched junction bases numbered 8, after V lost 5 bases and J lost 4 bases. The CDR3 loop spans 16 amino acids. The CDR3 DNA is TGTGCCAGTAGTGAGGGACAGTCTCCTTATAATTCACCCCTCCACTTT. Translated, it gives CASSEGQSPYNSPLHF.

This rearrangement joins TRBV5-4 to TRBJ1-1; 7 bases are a match to TRBD1. J lost 1 base, V lost 0 bases, and 6 bases had no gene match. The germline V gene has CDR1 SGHNT and CDR2 YYREEE (reference sequence). The CDR3 length is 16 residues. For the CDR3, the DNA is TGTGCCAGCAGCTTGGCGAGACAGGGAGCGAACACTGAAGCTTTCTTT. This gives the protein CASSLARQGANTEAFF.

The rearrangement uses TRBV28 and TRBJ2-1, with TRBD2 identical over 9 bases. CDR1 is MDHEN, CDR2 SYDVKM, per germline. The junction had 5 bases not matched to a gene; V was cut back by 4 bases and J by 7 bases. The CDR3 covers 14 residues. The CDR3 protein is CASSWASGTNEQFF. The CDR3 DNA sequence: TGTGCCAGCAGTTGGGCTAGCGGGACGAATGAGCAGTTCTTC.

Note on this clone: At one end, the junction sequence differs from germline, possibly due to a read error. This CDR3 is CASSVGASGAPDNQQFF. CDR3 DNA sequence: TGTGCCAGCAGCGTAGGGGCTAGCGGGGCCCCTGACAATCAGCAGTTCTTC. The rearrangement uses TRBV9 and TRBJ2-1; 9 bases match TRBD2. CDR1 is SGDLS and CDR2 is YYNGEE in the germline V gene. This CDR3 region has 17 residues.

This clone was recorded a few times. The chain employs TRBV5-1 and TRBJ2-2; D gene ambiguous. CDR3 size: 14 residues. V was trimmed by 0 bases and J by 7 bases, leaving 10 bases between them. CDR1 SGHRS and CDR2 YFSETQ come from the germline V gene. For the CDR3, the DNA is TGCGCCAGCAGCTTGGCCCCAACCGGCGGGGAGCTGTTTTTT. Translated: CASSLAPTGGELFF.

The table lists this clone with a count of one. This chain uses TRBV9 with TRBJ1-6; D uncertain. CDR3 length: 14 amino acids. Looked up from germline, CDR1 is SGDLS and CDR2 is YYNGEE. V dropped 0 bases and J dropped 10 bases, with 11 bases sitting between them. The CDR3 DNA follows: TGTGCCAGCAGCGTAGGGGAGGCGCAATCACCCCTCCACTTT. The encoded protein is CASSVGEAQSPLHF.

This clone was recorded once. The chain uses TRBV2 and TRBJ2-2; 8 bases agree with TRBD1. With V trimmed by 2 bases and J by 0 bases, 8 bases remained unmatched. Germline-derived CDR1 and CDR2 are SNHLY and FYNNEI. The CDR3 length is 18 residues. The CDR3 loop reads CASSEWLTGVANTGELFF. The CDR3 DNA reads as TGTGCCAGCAGTGAATGGCTGACAGGGGTCGCGAACACCGGGGAGCTGTTTTTT.

This sequence joins TRBV19 and TRBJ2-5; D may be TRBD2 (5 bases). The germline V gene has CDR1 LNHDA and CDR2 SQIVND (reference sequence). CDR3 length equals 13 residues. V was clipped by 4 bases and J by 4 bases, with 10 bases between them. The CDR3 sequence: CASSRETSETQYF. CDR3 sequence (DNA): TGTGCCAGTAGTAGGGAGACGTCAGAGACCCAGTACTTC.

There are a few counts of this clone. This chain uses TRBV29-1 with TRBJ2-7; TRBD1 is a possible D gene (6 bases). The CDR3 is 12 residues long. V dropped 7 bases and J dropped 1 base, with 11 bases sitting between them. The germline V gene encodes CDR1 SQVTM and CDR2 ANQGSEA. CDR3 loop: CSALGQSYEQYF. In DNA form, the CDR3 reads TGCAGCGCCTTGGGACAATCCTACGAGCAGTACTTC.

The chain combines TRBV29-1 with TRBJ2-1; possibly TRBD1 for D (5 bases). Germline lookup yields CDR1 SQVTM and CDR2 ANQGSEA. The V end was cut by 4 bases, the J end by 0 bases, with 16 bases between. This CDR3 spans 16 amino acids. In DNA form, the CDR3 reads TGCAGCGTTGTATACCAGGGAAAAAGCTCCTACAATGAGCAGTTCTTC. Amino acid sequence: CSVVYQGKSSYNEQFF.

The rearrangement links TRBV27 to TRBJ1-6; possible D gene TRBD1, 5 bases. The CDR3 contains 13 residues. V shed 5 bases and J shed 10 bases, with 12 bases lying between them. The V gene's germline CDR1 is MNHEY and CDR2 SMNVEV (reference sequence). CDR3 protein: CASSPTQESPLHF. CDR3 coding DNA: TGTGCCAGCAGTCCCACACAGGAATCACCCCTCCACTTT.

V and J are TRBV10-3 and TRBJ2-2; TRBD1 aligns across 7 bases. The V gene's germline CDR1 is ENHRY and CDR2 SYGVKD. V was pared by 3 bases and J by 3 bases, with 7 bases of the junction left unmatched. CDR3 size: 16 residues. The CDR3 here is CAISDNRGIDTGELFF. In nucleotides, the CDR3 is TGTGCCATCAGTGATAACAGGGGTATAGACACCGGGGAGCTGTTTTTT.

This chain uses TRBV7-3 with TRBJ2-1; 10 nucleotides agree with TRBD1. J lost 8 bases, V lost 6 bases, and 13 bases had no gene match. There are 16 residues in the CDR3. The germline gives CDR1 SGHTA, CDR2 FQGTGA. CDR3 sequence reads: CASRFDRGRFQDEQFF. The CDR3 DNA reads TGTGCCAGCAGGTTTGACAGGGGGCGCTTTCAGGATGAGCAGTTCTTC.